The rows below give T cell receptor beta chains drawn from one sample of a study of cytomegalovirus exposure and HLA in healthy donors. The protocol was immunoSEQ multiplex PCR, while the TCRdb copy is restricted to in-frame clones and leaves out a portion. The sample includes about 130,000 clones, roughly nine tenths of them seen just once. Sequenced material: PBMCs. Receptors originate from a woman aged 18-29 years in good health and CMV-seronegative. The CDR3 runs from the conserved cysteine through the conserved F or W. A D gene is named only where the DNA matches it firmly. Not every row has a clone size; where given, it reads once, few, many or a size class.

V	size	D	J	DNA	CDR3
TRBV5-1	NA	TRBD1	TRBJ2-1	TGCGCCAGCAAGGGGACAGGCGTCAATGAGCAGTTCTTC	CASKGTGVNEQFF
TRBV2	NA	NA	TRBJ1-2	TGTGCCAGCACCGAGGCGGCGAGCTATGGCTACACCTTC	CASTEAASYGYTF
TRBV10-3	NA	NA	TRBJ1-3	TGTGCCATCAGTACGGACGGAGCGGCCGGAAACACCATATATTTT	CAISTDGAAGNTIYF
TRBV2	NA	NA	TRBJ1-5	TGTGCCAGCTCCAGGGTCTTAGGCAATCAGCCCCAGCATTTT	CASSRVLGNQPQHF
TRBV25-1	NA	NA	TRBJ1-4	TGTGCCAGCAGTGAGGGAGGGGAGTGGGGAAAACTGTTTTTT	CASSEGGEWGKLFF
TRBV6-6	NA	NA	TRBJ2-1	TGTGCCAGCAGTTACGGAAATAGCGTAACCTACAATGAGCAGTTCTTC	CASSYGNSVTYNEQFF
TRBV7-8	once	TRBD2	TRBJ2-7	TGTGCCAGCAGCTTAGCAGGTACTAGCGGGGCACGTGAGCAGTACTTC	CASSLAGTSGAREQYF
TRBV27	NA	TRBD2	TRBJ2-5	TGTGCCAGCAGCCGGGGGGGAGGGGAGACCCAGTACTTC	CASSRGGGETQYF
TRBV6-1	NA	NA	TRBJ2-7	TGTGCCAGCGGAGAGACGTACGAGCAGTACTTC	CASGETYEQYF
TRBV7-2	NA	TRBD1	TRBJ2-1	TGTGCCAGCAGCTTATCATCAGGGGGCTCCTACAATGAGCAGTTCTTC	CASSLSSGGSYNEQFF
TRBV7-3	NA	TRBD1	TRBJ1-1	TGTGCCAGCAGCTTTGACAGGGACACTGAAGCTTTCTTT	CASSFDRDTEAFF
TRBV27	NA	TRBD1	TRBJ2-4	TGTGCCAGCAGTTACAAGACAGGGGACAACATTCAGTACTTC	CASSYKTGDNIQYF
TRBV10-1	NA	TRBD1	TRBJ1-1	TGCGCCAGCGGGACAGATAGCACTGAAGCTTTCTTT	CASGTDSTEAFF
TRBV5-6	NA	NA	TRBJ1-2	TGTGCCAGCAGCTTTCGTGCAATCGGAGAATCCTTC	CASSFRAIGESF
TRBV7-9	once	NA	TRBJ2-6	TGTGCCAGCAGCTTAGAGCCTTCTGGGGCCAACGTCCTGACTTTC	CASSLEPSGANVLTF
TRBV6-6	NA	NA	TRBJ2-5	TGTGCCAGCAGTTACCCCCTCGAGACCCAGTACTTC	CASSYPLETQYF
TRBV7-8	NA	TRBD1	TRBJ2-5	TGTGCCAGCAAGCCGACAGGGGGCGCGGAGACCCAGTACTTC	CASKPTGGAETQYF
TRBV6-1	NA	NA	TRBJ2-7	TGTGCCAGCAGCCCAACAACGACGAGGCCCGAGCAGTACTTC	CASSPTTTRPEQYF
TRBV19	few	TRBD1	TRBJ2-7	TGTGCCTCCAAGACCGGGACAGGGTCGTACGAGCAGTACTTC	CASKTGTGSYEQYF
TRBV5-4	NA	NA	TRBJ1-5	TGTGCCAGCAGCTTGGATGGAGAGCCCCAGCATTTT	CASSLDGEPQHF
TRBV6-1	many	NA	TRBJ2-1	TGTGCCAGCAGTGAAAGCGGCGGGTCCTACAATGAGCAGTTCTTC	CASSESGGSYNEQFF
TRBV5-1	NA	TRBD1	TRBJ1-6	TGCGCCAGCAGCCTGAACGGACAGGGGGAAAATTCACCCCTCCACTTT	CASSLNGQGENSPLHF
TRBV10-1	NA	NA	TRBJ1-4	TGCGCCAGCAGTGAGAGCGGTTATGAAAAACTGTTTTTT	CASSESGYEKLFF
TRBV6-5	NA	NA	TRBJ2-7	TGTGCCAGCAGTTACAGTACAGGCGGCTACGAGCAGTACTTC	CASSYSTGGYEQYF
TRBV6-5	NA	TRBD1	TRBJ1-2	TGTGCCAGCACAGGGGGCGAAAACTATGGCTACACCTTC	CASTGGENYGYTF
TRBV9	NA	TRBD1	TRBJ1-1	TGTGCCAGCAGCGCGTGGACAGGGTTCGGAAACACTGAAGCTTTCTTT	CASSAWTGFGNTEAFF
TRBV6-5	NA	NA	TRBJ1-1	TGTGCCAGCGTGCGGGAGGCCACTGTGGAAGCTTTCTTT	CASVREATVEAFF
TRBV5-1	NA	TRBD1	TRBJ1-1	TGCGCCAGCAGCTTGACAGGGGACACTGAAGCTTTCTTT	CASSLTGDTEAFF
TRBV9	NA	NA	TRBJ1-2	TGTGCCAGCAGCGTTGTCACCGGGGGAGATGGCTACACCTTC	CASSVVTGGDGYTF
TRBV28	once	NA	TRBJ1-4	TGTGCCAGCGGGGGGGGCGCGGGTGAAAAACTGTTTTTT	CASGGGAGEKLFF
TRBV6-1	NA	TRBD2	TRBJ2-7	TGTGCCACCTCGGGAGGGCAGTTCCACGAGCAGTACTTC	CATSGGQFHEQYF
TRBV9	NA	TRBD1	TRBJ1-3	TGTGCCAGCAGCGCGACAGGGGCCACTGGAAACACCATATATTTT	CASSATGATGNTIYF
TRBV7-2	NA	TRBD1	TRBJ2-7	TGTGCCAGCAGCTTAGTTGGACAGGGGGGTAGTTACGAGCAGTACTTC	CASSLVGQGGSYEQYF